This T cell receptor (beta chain) derives from a study of STAT5B mutations in CD4+ large granular lymphocyte leukemia. For the study at large: Healthy donors showed HLA-associated enrichment of the CDR3 'QG' motif.

The V segment lost 5 bases and the J segment 1 base; nucleotides outside the gene matches: 10. CDR3 size: 16 residues. Germline loops: CDR1 SNHLY, CDR2 FYNNEI. Authors' processing steps: The detection floor for productive clonotype frequency was 2.59 x 10-5. This table comes from immunoSEQ multiplex PCR, and its TCRdb copy is limited to in-frame clones, with some not included. V, J and clone size were drawn from that table, and D and trimming were deduced from the DNA. The sample lists over 25,000 clones, approximately 74% seen once, with 0.29% in the top ten. As for this clone: The antigen remains unidentified.

General observations from the study: Approximately 25% of private leukemic clonotypes occurred rarely in other patients' non-leukemic repertoires.

Healthy controls were blood donor buffy coats. The receptor was derived from a human donor in good health. Sequencing was performed on CD4+ T cells from blood buffy coats. This chain uses TRBV2 with TRBJ1-1; 7 bases align to TRBD1. CDR3 loop: CASSRNFQGGNTEAFF. CDR3 DNA: TGTGCCAGCAGTCGGAATTTTCAGGGGGGGAACACTGAAGCTTTCTTT.